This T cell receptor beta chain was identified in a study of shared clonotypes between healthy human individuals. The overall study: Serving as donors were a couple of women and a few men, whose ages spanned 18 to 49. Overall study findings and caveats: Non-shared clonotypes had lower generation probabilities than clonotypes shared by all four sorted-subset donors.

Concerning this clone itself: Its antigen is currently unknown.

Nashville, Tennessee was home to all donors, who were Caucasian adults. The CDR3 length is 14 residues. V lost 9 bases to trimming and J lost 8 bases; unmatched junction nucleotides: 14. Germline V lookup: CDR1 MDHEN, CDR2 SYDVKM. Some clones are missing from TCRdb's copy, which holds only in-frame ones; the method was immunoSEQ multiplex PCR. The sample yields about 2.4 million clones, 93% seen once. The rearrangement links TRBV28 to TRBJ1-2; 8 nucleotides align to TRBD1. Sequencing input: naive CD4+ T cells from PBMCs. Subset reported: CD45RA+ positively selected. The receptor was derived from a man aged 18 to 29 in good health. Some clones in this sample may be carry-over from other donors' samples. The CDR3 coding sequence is TGTGCCAGTAGCCCCGCCAGGGGGCGCGGAGGCTACACCTTC. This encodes CASSPARGRGGYTF.